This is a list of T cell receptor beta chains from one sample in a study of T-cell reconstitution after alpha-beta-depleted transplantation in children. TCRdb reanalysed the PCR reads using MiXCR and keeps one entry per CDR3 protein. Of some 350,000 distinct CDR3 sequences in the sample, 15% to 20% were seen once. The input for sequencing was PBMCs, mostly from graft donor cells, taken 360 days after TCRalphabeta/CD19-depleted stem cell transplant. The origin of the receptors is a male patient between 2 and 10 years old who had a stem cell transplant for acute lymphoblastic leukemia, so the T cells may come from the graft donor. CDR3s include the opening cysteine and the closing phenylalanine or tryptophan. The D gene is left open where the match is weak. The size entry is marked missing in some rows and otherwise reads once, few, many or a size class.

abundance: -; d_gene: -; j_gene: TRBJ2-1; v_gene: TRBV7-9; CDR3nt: TGTGCCAGCAGCTCCCCCCGCAGGGGTAATGAGCAGTTCTTC; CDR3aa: CASSSPRRGNEQFF
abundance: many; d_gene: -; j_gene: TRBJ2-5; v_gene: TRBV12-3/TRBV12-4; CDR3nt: TGTGCCAGCAGTTCGGCCGGGACATCGGCCCACGGGACCCAGTACTTC; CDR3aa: CASSSAGTSAHGTQYF
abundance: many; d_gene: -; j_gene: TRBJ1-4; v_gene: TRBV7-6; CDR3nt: TGTGCCAGCAGCTTAGGGGGACAACGCAATGAAAAACTGTTTTTT; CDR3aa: CASSLGGQRNEKLFF
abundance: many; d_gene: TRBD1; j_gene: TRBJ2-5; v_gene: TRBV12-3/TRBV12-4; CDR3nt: TGTGCCAGCAGTTCGGGACAGATTCTGGAGACCCAGTACTTC; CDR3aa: CASSSGQILETQYF
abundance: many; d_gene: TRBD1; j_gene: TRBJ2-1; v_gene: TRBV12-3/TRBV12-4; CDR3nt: TGTGCCAGCAGTTTAGGGGGACAGGGCTACAATGAGCAGTTCTTC; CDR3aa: CASSLGGQGYNEQFF
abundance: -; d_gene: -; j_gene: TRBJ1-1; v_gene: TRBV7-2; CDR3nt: TGTGCCAGCAGCTTAACCGTGAACACTGAAGCTTTCTTT; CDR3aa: CASSLTVNTEAFF
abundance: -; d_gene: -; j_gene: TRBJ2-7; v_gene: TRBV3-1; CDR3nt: TGTGCCAGCAGCCAACGGGGGCCTGCTCTTGACGAGCAGTACTTC; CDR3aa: CASSQRGPALDEQYF
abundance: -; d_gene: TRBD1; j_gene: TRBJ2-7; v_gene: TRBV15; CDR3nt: TGTGCCACCAGCAGACCGGGACAGGGGTCCTACGAGCAGTACTTC; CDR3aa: CATSRPGQGSYEQYF
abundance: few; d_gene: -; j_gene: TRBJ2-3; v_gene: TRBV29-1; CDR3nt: TGCAGCGTTAGCTTGACAGATACGCAGTATTTT; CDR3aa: CSVSLTDTQYF
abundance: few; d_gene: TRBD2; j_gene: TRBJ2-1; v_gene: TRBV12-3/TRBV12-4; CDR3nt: TGTGCCAGCAGTGTCGGGACTAGGAGTTTGTTTGGATCCTACAATGAGCAGTTCTTC; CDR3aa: CASSVGTRSLFGSYNEQFF
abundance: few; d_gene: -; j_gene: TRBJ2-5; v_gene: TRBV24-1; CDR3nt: TGTGCCACCAGTGATTTTTCTAGAGAAGGGGAGACCCAGTACTTC; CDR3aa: CATSDFSREGETQYF
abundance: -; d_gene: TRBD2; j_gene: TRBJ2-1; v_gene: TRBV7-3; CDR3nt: TGTGCCAGCAGCTTAATTGCGGGAGGGGCATACAATGAGCAGTTCTTC; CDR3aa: CASSLIAGGAYNEQFF
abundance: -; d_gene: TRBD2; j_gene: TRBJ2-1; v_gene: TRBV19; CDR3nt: TGTGCCAGTAGGACTAGCGGGACCCACAATGAGCAGTTCTTC; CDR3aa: CASRTSGTHNEQFF
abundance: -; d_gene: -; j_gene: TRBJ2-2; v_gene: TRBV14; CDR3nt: TGTGCCAGCAGCCCACTAGTAACCACCGGGGAGCTGTTTTTT; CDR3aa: CASSPLVTTGELFF
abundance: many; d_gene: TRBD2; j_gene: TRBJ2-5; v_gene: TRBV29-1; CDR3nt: TGCAGCGTTTTCGGTAGCGGGAGTCAAGAGACCCAGTACTTC; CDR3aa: CSVFGSGSQETQYF
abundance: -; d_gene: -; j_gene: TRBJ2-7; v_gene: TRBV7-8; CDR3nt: TGTGTCAGCAGCTTAGGGCTAACAGGGAACCTTTACGAGCAGTACTTC; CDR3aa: CVSSLGLTGNLYEQYF
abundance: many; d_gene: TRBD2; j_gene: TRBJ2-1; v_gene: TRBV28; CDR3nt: TGTGCCAGCAACGGGGGGGGCTGGGTTGAGCAGTTCTTC; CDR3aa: CASNGGGWVEQFF
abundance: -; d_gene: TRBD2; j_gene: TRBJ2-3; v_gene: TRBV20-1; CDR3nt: TGCAGTGCTAGAACTAGCGGGAGGGGTAGCACAGATACGCAGTATTTT; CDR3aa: CSARTSGRGSTDTQYF
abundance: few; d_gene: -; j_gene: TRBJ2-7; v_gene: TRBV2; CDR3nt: TGTGCCAGCAGTGATCCCCGGGAAAAGGGGGTAACAGGGCAGTACTTC; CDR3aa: CASSDPREKGVTGQYF
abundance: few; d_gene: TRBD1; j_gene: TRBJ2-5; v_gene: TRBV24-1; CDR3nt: TGTGCCACCAGTGATTCCGGGACAGGGGGCCGGGAGACCCAGTACTTC; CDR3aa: CATSDSGTGGRETQYF
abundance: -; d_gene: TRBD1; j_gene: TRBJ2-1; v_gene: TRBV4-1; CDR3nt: TGCGCCAGCAGCCAAGATGGGTTAAGGGGGCGATGGAATGAGCAGTTCTTC; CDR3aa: CASSQDGLRGRWNEQFF
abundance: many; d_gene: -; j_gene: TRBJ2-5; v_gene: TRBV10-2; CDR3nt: TGCGCCACCTCCAGGCTACGGTGGGAGACCCAGTACTTC; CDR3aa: CATSRLRWETQYF
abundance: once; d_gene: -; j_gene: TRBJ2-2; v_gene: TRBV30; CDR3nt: TGTGCCTGGAGTGTACAGGCCACCGGGGAGCTGTTTTTT; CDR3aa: CAWSVQATGELFF
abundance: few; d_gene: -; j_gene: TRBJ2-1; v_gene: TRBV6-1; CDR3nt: TGTGCCACCTTGGCCCGACTGGACCATGAGCAGTTCTTC; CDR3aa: CATLARLDHEQFF
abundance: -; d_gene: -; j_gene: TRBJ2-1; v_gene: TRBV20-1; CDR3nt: TGCAGTGCAGGACACAAGGCGTTTACAATCCGGAATTACACAAGTGAGCAGTTCTTC; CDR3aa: CSAGHKAFTIRNYTSEQFF
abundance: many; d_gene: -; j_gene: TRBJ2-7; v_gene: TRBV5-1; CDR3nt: TGCGCCAGCAGCAGGGTGTTATCCTACGAGCAGTACTTC; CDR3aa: CASSRVLSYEQYF
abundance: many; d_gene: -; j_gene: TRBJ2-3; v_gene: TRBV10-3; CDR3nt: TGTGCCATCAGTCAAAACAGCGTAGTCCCAGATACGCAGTATTTT; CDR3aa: CAISQNSVVPDTQYF
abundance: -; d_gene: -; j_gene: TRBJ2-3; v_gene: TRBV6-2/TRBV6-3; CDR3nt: TGTGCCAGCAGTTACCGACGCACCGATACGCAGTATTTT; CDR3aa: CASSYRRTDTQYF
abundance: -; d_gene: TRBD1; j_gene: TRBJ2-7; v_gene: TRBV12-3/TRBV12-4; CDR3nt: TGTGCCAGCAGTGCGGACAGGGTAACCTACGAGCAGTACTTC; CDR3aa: CASSADRVTYEQYF
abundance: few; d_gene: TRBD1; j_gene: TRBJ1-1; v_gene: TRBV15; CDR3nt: TGTGCCACCAGCAGAGAAACCGGACAGGAGGCTGAAGCTTTCTTT; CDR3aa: CATSRETGQEAEAFF
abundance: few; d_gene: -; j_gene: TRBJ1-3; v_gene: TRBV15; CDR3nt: TGTGCCACCAGCAGAGCCCCGAGTCAATTGACAGCGGACTCTGGAAACACCATATATTTT; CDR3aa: CATSRAPSQLTADSGNTIYF
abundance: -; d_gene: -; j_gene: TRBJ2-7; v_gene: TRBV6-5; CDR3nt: TGTGCCAGCAGGTTACATCAGGCCTACGAGCAGTACTTC; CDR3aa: CASRLHQAYEQYF
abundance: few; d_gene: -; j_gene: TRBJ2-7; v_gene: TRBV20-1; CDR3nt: TGCAGTGCTAGAGCAAAAGGACAGATCTACGAGCAGTACTTC; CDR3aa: CSARAKGQIYEQYF
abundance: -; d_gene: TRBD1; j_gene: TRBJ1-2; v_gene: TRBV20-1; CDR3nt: TGCAGTGCTAGACCGGACAGGCGATATGGCTACACCTTC; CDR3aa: CSARPDRRYGYTF
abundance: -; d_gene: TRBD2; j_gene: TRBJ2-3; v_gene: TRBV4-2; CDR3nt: TGTGCCAGCAGCCAAGATCTAGCGGGAGATACGCAGTATTTT; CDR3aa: CASSQDLAGDTQYF
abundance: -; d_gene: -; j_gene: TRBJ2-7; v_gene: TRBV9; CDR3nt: TGTGCCAGCAGCGTGGCCCCAGGGGACACCTACGAGCAGTACTTC; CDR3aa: CASSVAPGDTYEQYF
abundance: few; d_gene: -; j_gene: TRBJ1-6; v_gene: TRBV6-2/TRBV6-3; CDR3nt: TGTGCCAGCAGCCTGGGACGGAGTAATTCACCCCTCCACTTT; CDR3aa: CASSLGRSNSPLHF
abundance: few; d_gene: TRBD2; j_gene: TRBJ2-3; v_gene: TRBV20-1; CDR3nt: TGCAGTGCTAGAGATCCTAGCGGGAGAACAGATACGCAGTATTTT; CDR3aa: CSARDPSGRTDTQYF
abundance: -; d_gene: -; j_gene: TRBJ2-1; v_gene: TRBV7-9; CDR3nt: TGTGCCAGCAGCTTACCCCCAAGGGGGGAGAGCTCCTACAATGAGCAGTTCTTC; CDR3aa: CASSLPPRGESSYNEQFF
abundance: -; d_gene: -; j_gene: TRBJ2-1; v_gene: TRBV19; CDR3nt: TGTTCCACTGTGGGGGCAACCTACAATGAGCAGTTCTTC; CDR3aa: CSTVGATYNEQFF
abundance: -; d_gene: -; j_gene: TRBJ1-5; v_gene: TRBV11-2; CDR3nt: TGTGCCAGCAGTCGAGCCGTGGGGGGTCCCCAGCATTTT; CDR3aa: CASSRAVGGPQHF
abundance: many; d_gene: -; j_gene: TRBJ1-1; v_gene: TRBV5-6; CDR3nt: TGTGCCAGCAGCTTGGCTCCGGGCACTGAAGCTTTCTTT; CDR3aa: CASSLAPGTEAFF
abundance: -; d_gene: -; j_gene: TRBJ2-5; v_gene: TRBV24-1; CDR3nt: TGTGCCACCAGCCCATCTACGACCCCCTTCCAAGAGACCCAGTACTTC; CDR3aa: CATSPSTTPFQETQYF
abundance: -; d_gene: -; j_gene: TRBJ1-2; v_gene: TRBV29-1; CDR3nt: TGCAGCGGAAGAGGTGACTATGGCTACACCTTC; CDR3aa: CSGRGDYGYTF
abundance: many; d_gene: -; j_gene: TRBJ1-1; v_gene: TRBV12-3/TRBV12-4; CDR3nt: TGTGCCAGCAGTTTAAGGAAGGGGGTCACTGAAGCTTTCTTT; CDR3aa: CASSLRKGVTEAFF